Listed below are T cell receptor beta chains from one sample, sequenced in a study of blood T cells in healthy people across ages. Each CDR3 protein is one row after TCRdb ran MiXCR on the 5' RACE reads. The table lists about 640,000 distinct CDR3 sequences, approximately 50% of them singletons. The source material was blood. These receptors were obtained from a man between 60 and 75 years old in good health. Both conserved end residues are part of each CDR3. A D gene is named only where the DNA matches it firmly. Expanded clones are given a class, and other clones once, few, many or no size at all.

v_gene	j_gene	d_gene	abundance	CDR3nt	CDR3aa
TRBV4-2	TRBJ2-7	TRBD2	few	TGTGCCAGCAGCCAAGATTCTAGCGGGGCTTACGAGCAGTACTTC	CASSQDSSGAYEQYF
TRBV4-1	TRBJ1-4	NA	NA	TGCGCCAGCAGCCAAGCGACAGGACCCGAAAAACTGTTTTTT	CASSQATGPEKLFF
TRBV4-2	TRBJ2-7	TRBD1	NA	TGTGCCAGCAGCCCGGGACAGGGTAGTCCCTACGAGCAGTACTTC	CASSPGQGSPYEQYF
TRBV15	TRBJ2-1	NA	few	TGTGCCACCAGCAGAGAAAGGGGGTTTGAGCAGTTCTTC	CATSRERGFEQFF
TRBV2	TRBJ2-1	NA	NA	TGTGCCAGCAGTGAACAGGGGTTGCCCTACAATGAGCAGTTCTTC	CASSEQGLPYNEQFF
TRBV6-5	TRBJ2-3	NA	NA	TGTGCCAGCAGTTCCCAGAGTAGGACTTTCCCAGATACACAGTATTTT	CASSSQSRTFPDTQYF
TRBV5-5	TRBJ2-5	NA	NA	TGTGCCAGCATCCCGGACTCCCAAGAGACCCAGTACTTC	CASIPDSQETQYF
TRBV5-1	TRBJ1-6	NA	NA	TGCGCCGGCAGCCTGGTCGGGGGCTTAGATTCACCCCTCCACTTT	CAGSLVGGLDSPLHF
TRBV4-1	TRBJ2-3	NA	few	TGCGCCAGCAGCCAAGGTTCGGACTCTAGCACAGATACGCAGTATTTT	CASSQGSDSSTDTQYF
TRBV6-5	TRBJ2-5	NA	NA	TGTGCCAGCAGTTACTCCGGCCCGGGGTCGGGGGAGACCCAGTACTTC	CASSYSGPGSGETQYF
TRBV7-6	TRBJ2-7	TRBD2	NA	TGTGCCGTGGGGGGGACCAGCTCCTACGAGCAGTACTTC	CAVGGTSSYEQYF
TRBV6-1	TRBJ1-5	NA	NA	TGTGCCAGCAGTGGTACAGGGTTGACTCAGCCCCAGCATTTT	CASSGTGLTQPQHF
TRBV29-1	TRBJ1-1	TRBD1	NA	TGCAGCGTGATAAGGGGGCAGAACACTGAAGCTTTCTTT	CSVIRGQNTEAFF
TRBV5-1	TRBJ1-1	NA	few	TGCGCCAGCAGCTTGTCGCAGAACACTGAAGCTTTCTTT	CASSLSQNTEAFF
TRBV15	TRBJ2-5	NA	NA	TGTGCCACCAGCAGTATCTTCGCGGGCCTAAGGCAGGAGACCCAGTACTTC	CATSSIFAGLRQETQYF
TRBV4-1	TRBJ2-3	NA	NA	TGCGCCAGCAGCCAAAGGGGCAGGTTATCGGATACGCAGTATTTT	CASSQRGRLSDTQYF
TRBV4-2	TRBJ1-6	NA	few	TGTGCCAGCAGCCAAGATCTCAGGTCACCCCTCCACTTT	CASSQDLRSPLHF
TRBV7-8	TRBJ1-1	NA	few	TGTGCCAGCAGCTTATACGACACGGGGATTGAAGCTTTCTTT	CASSLYDTGIEAFF
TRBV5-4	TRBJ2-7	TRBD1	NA	TGTGCCAGCAGCTGGGACAGAATGTACGAGCAGTACTTC	CASSWDRMYEQYF
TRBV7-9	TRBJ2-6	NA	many	TGTGCCAGCAGCTCTCCCAGCTCTGGGGCCAACGTCCTGACTTTC	CASSSPSSGANVLTF
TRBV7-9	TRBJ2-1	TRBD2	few	TGTGCCAGCAGCTTAGTTAATAGCGGGGGGGCCGGTGAGCAGTTCTTC	CASSLVNSGGAGEQFF
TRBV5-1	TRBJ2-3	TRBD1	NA	TGCGCCAGCAGCCAAAGACAGGGGGCCACAGATACGCAGTATTTT	CASSQRQGATDTQYF
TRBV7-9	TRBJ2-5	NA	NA	TGTGCCAGCAGCTTAGCGCGACTGGCCCCCACAGAGACCCAGTACTTC	CASSLARLAPTETQYF
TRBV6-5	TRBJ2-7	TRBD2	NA	TGTGCCAGTCGGGGGGTTTACGAGCAGTACTTC	CASRGVYEQYF
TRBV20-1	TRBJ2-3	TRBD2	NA	TGCAGTGCTACAGGGACTAGCGCTAGCACAGATACGCAGTATTTT	CSATGTSASTDTQYF
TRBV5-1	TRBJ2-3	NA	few	TGCGCCAGCAGCTCGAGGGGTTTGACAGATACGCAGTATTTT	CASSSRGLTDTQYF
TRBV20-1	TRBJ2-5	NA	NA	TGCAGTGCTAGATCACTAGCAGGAGAGACCCAGTACTTC	CSARSLAGETQYF
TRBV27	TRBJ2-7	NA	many	TGTGCCAGCAGTCTCCGCTTGGGACCGCCGATATACGAGCAGTACTTC	CASSLRLGPPIYEQYF
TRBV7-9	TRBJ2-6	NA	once	TGTGCCAGCAGACTTGACTCTGGGGCCAACGTCCTGACTTTC	CASRLDSGANVLTF
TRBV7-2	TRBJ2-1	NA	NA	TGTGCCAGCAGCCCCACTGCACAGGGAAACAATGAGCAGTTCTTC	CASSPTAQGNNEQFF
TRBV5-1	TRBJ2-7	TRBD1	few	TGCGCCAGCAGCTTGGGGACAGGGATACACGAGCAGTACTTC	CASSLGTGIHEQYF
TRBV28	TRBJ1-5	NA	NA	TGTGCCGGCAGGCCCCCGAATCAGCCCCAGCATTTT	CAGRPPNQPQHF
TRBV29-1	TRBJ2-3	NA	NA	TGCAGCGTTGAGGGACGTGCTACGCAGTATTTT	CSVEGRATQYF
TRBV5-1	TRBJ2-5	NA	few	TGCGCCAGCAGCCTGGAGAGCGGGCGAGAGACCCAGTACTTC	CASSLESGRETQYF
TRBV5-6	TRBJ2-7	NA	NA	TGTGCCAGCAGCCGACTCCGAGAAGGGGGGGCCTTTAACGAGCAGTACTTC	CASSRLREGGAFNEQYF
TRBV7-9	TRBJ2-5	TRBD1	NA	TGTGCCAGCAACTGGGACAGGGGTGGCCAAGAGACCCAGTACTTC	CASNWDRGGQETQYF
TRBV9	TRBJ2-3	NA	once	TGTGCCAGCAGCCCCCATGGTTTCGGCACAGATACGCAGTATTTT	CASSPHGFGTDTQYF
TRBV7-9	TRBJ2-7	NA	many	TGTGCCAGCAGCCGCGGCAGCTCCTACGAGCAGTACTTC	CASSRGSSYEQYF
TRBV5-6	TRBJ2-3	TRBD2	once	TGTGCCAGCTGCCGGGGGGGGCGAGATACGCAGTATTTT	CASCRGGRDTQYF